The T cell receptor beta chain described here comes from a study of cytomegalovirus exposure and HLA in healthy donors. As for the study in general: Samples from HLA-typed donors yielded 85 million to 95 million unique TCRs in an early data release.

Regarding the study as a whole: Most TCR sequences were uncommon, yet certain public TCRs appeared in many donors. A later analysis linked some 17,000 TCR beta sequences to HLA alleles at 0.05 false discovery rate. Only CMV serostatus was available as immune exposure information.

Both 60 Vbeta primers and 13 Jbeta primers went into the PCR. TCRdb keeps only in-frame clones here, not all; method: immunoSEQ multiplex PCR. Of about 160,000 clones in the sample, roughly 73% were seen once. Germline CDR1 is MNHEY and CDR2 is SMNVEV (reference sequence). The V gene end was trimmed by 4 bases and the J gene end by 4 bases; junction bases not matched to a gene: 7. The CDR3 length is 18 residues. As for this clone: Its specificity is unknown.

Sample: PBMCs. The V call is TRBV27, the J call TRBJ2-2; TRBD2 aligns across 15 bases. The TCR originated in a male donor in good health and CMV-seronegative. The CDR3 spells CASSSPGLAGGFTGELFF. The CDR3, as DNA: TGTGCCAGCAGTTCCCCTGGACTAGCGGGAGGGTTCACCGGGGAGCTGTTTTTT.